One and the same sample provided the 3 T cell receptor beta chains below, sequenced in a study of blood T cells in healthy people across ages. Through a sample-barcoded 5' primer and a J-beta primer mix, a second PCR was run for roughly 6 to 12 cycles. TCRdb reanalysed the 5' RACE reads using MiXCR and keeps one entry per CDR3 protein. The table shows 1.5 million to 2 million distinct CDR3 sequences, with about two fifths occurring only once. The sequenced sample was blood. The source of these receptors is a human donor in good health.

This chain uses TRBV5-1 with TRBJ2-7, with D hard to call. The CDR3 is made up of 14 amino acids. The germline V gene encodes CDR1 SGHRS and CDR2 YFSETQ. V dropped 0 bases and J dropped 4 bases, with 11 bases sitting between them. The CDR3 coding sequence is TGCGCCAGCAGCTTGGAGCCAGCACCGTACGAGCAGTACTTC. Translating gives CASSLEPAPYEQYF.

The sample holds one count of this clonotype. The chain has TRBV7-6 and TRBJ2-3, with 10 bases that match TRBD1. The CDR3 length is 16 residues. Germline V gene sequence: CDR1 SGHVS, CDR2 FNYEAQ. Germline trimming cut 5 bases from V and 2 bases from J; bases unmatched to any gene: 7. The CDR3 DNA reads as TGTGCCAGCAGCATCGGACAGGGGGTCCCCACAGATACGCAGTATTTT. It yields the protein CASSIGQGVPTDTQYF.

In regard to this clonotype: Germline and junction disagree at one end, which may indicate a read error. V is TRBV7-2 and J is TRBJ2-3; D is perhaps TRBD1 (5 bases). The CDR3 runs to 15 residues. Per germline, CDR1 SGHTA and CDR2 FQGNSA. CDR3 in amino acids: CASNLRAGQTDTQYF. In nucleotides, the CDR3 is TGTGCCAGCAACTTACGGGCAGGGCAAACCGATACGCAGTATTTT.